This paragraph reports one TCR beta chain. The record originates from a study of cytomegalovirus exposure and HLA in healthy donors. PCR was performed using 60 Vbeta and 13 Jbeta primers. TCRdb keeps only in-frame clones here, not all; method: immunoSEQ multiplex PCR. The sample contains about 110,000 clones, nearly 80% of which appear only once. The CDR3 runs to 15 residues. V was clipped by 1 base and J by 1 base; unmatched bases: 4. Germline V gene sequence: CDR1 MNHNY, CDR2 SVGAGI (reference sequence). Source material: PBMCs. The TCR sequence derives from a woman under 40 in good health and CMV-seronegative. The chain couples TRBV6-6 to TRBJ2-7; 7 positions match TRBD1. CDR3 residues: CASSYLGTVSYEQYF. Here the CDR3 DNA reads TGTGCCAGCAGTTACTTGGGGACAGTTTCCTACGAGCAGTACTTC.